Given below is one T cell receptor beta chain in context. What it binds is unknown. The TCR beta CDR3 regions underwent amplification using RNA transcripts as the source. During a first-round RT-PCR of the TCR CDR3, the HTBI primer set was used. TCRdb reprocessed the multiplex PCR reads with MiXCR, giving one entry per CDR3 protein. The sample contains more than 600,000 distinct CDR3 sequences, about 16% of which appear only once. Among the patients, aged 18 to 65, hyperthyroidism was newly diagnosed and had lasted under 2 months. Clinicians diagnosed patients from clinical symptoms, serum thyroxine and TRAb, thyroid ultrasound and orbital computed tomography. This sample stems from a study of T cells in Graves' hyperthyroidism and ophthalmopathy. The study's findings and limits: Stable hyperthyroidism and ophthalmopathy were separated using 13 V-J signatures.

The sequenced sample consisted of blood. This sequence originates from a young man with Graves' hyperthyroidism.

The CDR3 DNA is TGTGCCAGCAGCCCCCAGACTAGCGGGAGCGATGAGCAGTTCTTC. This encodes CASSPQTSGSDEQFF. The chain links TRBV11-3 to TRBJ2-1, with 12 bases fitting TRBD2. The germline V gene has CDR1 SGHNT and CDR2 YENEEA. The CDR3 totals 15 residues. V shed 5 bases, J shed 8 bases, and the junction held 7 bases outside the gene matches.